The next 2 T cell receptor beta chains were all read from a single sample in a study of regulatory T cells in long-lasting Graves disease. Time point indicated: persistent/refractory GD, antithyroid drugs over 5 years with positive TRAb. With RNA extracted from PBMCs as input, the TCR library was made. Libraries of TCR beta came from iRepertoire HTBI primers plus Arm-PCR of CDR3 regions. TCRdb passed the multiplex PCR reads through MiXCR, listing each CDR3 protein once. The sample consists of about 470,000 distinct CDR3 sequences, roughly 21% of them appearing once. The specimen comprised peripheral blood mononuclear cells (PBMCs), sampled when the disease was refractory, from a patient treated with antithyroid drugs. The receptors derive from a female donor with Graves disease.

This clonotype was seen only a few times. This CDR3 is CASSLTGARDTEAFF. CDR3 coding DNA: TGTGCCAGCAGCTTAACCGGGGCGCGGGATACTGAAGCTTTCTTT. J is TRBJ1-1 and V is TRBV7-3; TRBD1 is a possible D gene (5 bases). CDR3 size: 15 residues. Trimming cost V 0 bases and J 5 bases, with 13 bases left between them. CDR1 and CDR2 from the germline V gene are SGHTA and FQGTGA.

The chain joins TRBV12-5 to TRBJ2-3; 7 nucleotides match TRBD1. CDR1 and CDR2 from the germline V gene are LGHNT and FRNRAP. CDR3 length: 17 residues. Trimming at V came to 5 bases and at J to 3 bases, leaving 14 bases not matched to a gene. CDR3 loop: CASGLTSGQRGTDTQYF. The DNA of the CDR3 is TGTGCTAGTGGTCTAACGTCGGGACAGAGGGGAACAGATACGCAGTATTTT.